This TCR beta chain was recorded in a study of early T cells in non-severe SARS-CoV-2 infection. The study, taken as a whole, reports: Lookups in VDJdb leaned toward anti-spike CD8 responses and missed private and CD4 specificities.

This clonotype was picked up many times. The target antigen is unknown. The TCR library protocol attached unique molecular identifiers to the individual cDNA molecules. TCRdb analysed the 5' RACE reads with MiXCR anew, one entry per CDR3 protein. The data show about 100,000 distinct CDR3 sequences, about 13% seen once. The CDR3 extends over 14 amino acids. CDR1 and CDR2 from the germline V gene are SGHDN and FVKESK. V lost 0 bases, J lost 9 bases, and 14 bases lay in between. The rearrangement links TRBV14 to TRBJ1-1, with D unclear. Sequencing was performed on whole blood. The source of this sequence is an adult who was a healthcare worker with PCR-confirmed SARS-CoV-2 infection or an uninfected control (not recorded which). CDR3 in amino acids: CASSQETSGRKAFF. CDR3 coding DNA: TGTGCCAGCAGCCAAGAAACTAGTGGGAGAAAAGCTTTCTTT. Full variable domain (remainder filled in from reference TRBV14 and TRBJ1-1): EAGVTQFPSHSVIEKGQTVTLRCDPISGHDNLYWYRRVMGKEIKFLLHFVKESKQDESGMPNNRFLAERTGGTYSTLKVQPAELEDSGVYFCASSQETSGRKAFFGQGTRLTVV.